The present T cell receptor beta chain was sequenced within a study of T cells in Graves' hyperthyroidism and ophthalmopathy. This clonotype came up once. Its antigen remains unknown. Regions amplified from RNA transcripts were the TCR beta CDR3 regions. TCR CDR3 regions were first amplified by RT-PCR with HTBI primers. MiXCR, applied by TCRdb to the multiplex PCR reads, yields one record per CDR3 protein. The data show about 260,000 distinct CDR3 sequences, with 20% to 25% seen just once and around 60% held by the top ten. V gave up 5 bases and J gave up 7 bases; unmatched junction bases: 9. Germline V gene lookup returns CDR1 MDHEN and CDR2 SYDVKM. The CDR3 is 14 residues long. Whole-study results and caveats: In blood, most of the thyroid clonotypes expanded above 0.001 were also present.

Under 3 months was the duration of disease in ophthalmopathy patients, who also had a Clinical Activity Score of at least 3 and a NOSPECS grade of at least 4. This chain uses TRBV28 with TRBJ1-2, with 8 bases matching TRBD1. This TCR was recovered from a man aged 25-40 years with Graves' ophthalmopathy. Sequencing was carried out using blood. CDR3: CASSPQDRDCGYTF. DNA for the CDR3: TGTGCCAGCAGTCCCCAGGACAGGGACTGTGGCTACACCTTC.